The 27 T cell receptor beta chains below all came from one sample that was sequenced in a study of T cell responses to AZD1222 COVID-19 vaccine. Method: immunoSEQ multiplex PCR; TCRdb's copy keeps in-frame clones and lacks some. The data show 100,000 to 130,000 clones, with roughly 87% seen just once and around 4.5% held by the top ten. The source material was peripheral blood, sampled 28 days after the second AZD1222 dose. The origin of the receptors is an adult who received the AZD1222 COVID-19 vaccine.

This chain connects TRBV12-3 or TRBV12-4 to TRBJ1-5, with no clear D. V lost 4 bases to trimming and J lost 0 bases, with 4 bases between them. The CDR3 runs to 13 residues. In nucleotides, the CDR3 is TGTGCCAGCAGTTGGGGTAGCAATCAGCCCCAGCATTTT. It encodes CASSWGSNQPQHF.

The chain links TRBV5-1 to TRBJ1-4; TRBD1 matches at 9 bases. V shed 0 bases, J shed 6 bases, and the junction held 0 bases outside the gene matches. CDR1 is SGHRS, CDR2 YFSETQ, per germline. The CDR3 consists of 14 residues. This CDR3 reads CASSLGTGDEKLFF. The CDR3 DNA sequence: TGCGCCAGCAGCTTGGGGACAGGGGATGAAAAACTGTTTTTT.

The V call is TRBV27, the J call TRBJ1-2; D unclear. From germline, CDR1 is MNHEY and CDR2 SMNVEV (reference sequence). Trimming removed 6 bases at V and 3 bases at J, with 14 bases between. CDR3 size: 14 residues. Here the CDR3 reads CASSSRGGDYGYTF. CDR3 coding DNA: TGTGCCAGCAGCTCCCGGGGAGGAGACTATGGCTACACCTTC.

This clone was observed once. CDR3 DNA sequence: TGTGCCAGCAGCTCACAGGGGATGAACACTGAAGCTTTCTTT. Translated: CASSSQGMNTEAFF. This rearrangement joins TRBV7-3 to TRBJ1-1, with 7 positions matching TRBD1. The germline CDR1 and CDR2 sequences are SGHTA and FQGTGA. V lost 4 bases, J lost 0 bases, and 2 bases stayed unmatched. There are 14 residues in the CDR3.

This chain links TRBV4-2 with TRBJ2-3; 8 nucleotides match TRBD2. The CDR3 has 16 amino acids. V lost 4 bases, J lost 2 bases, and 8 bases stayed unmatched. Looked up from germline, CDR1 is LGHNA and CDR2 is YNFKEQ. CDR3 residues: CASSPTAGADTDTQYF. The CDR3 bases are TGTGCCAGCAGCCCCACAGCGGGGGCGGACACAGATACGCAGTATTTT.

The chain is built from TRBV2 and TRBJ1-5; unclear D gene. This CDR3 spans 15 amino acids. V lost 4 bases and J 2 bases, leaving 12 bases between the germline ends. Germline values: CDR1 SNHLY, CDR2 FYNNEI. The chain's CDR3 is CASSAAVGRNQPQHF. The CDR3 DNA is TGTGCCAGCAGTGCTGCAGTGGGCCGCAATCAGCCCCAGCATTTT.

J is TRBJ1-4 and V is TRBV11-2; no firm D call. The CDR3 spans 14 residues. Germline CDR1 SGHAT, CDR2 FQNNGV. The V and J ends lost 6 bases and 5 bases respectively, with 13 bases between them. The CDR3 coding sequence is TGTGCCAGCAGGCCGACGGGGAAGAATGAAAAACTGTTTTTT. It translates to CASRPTGKNEKLFF.

The chain couples TRBV19 to TRBJ1-2, with D tentatively TRBD1 (5 bases). CDR3 length equals 13 residues. V was trimmed by 4 bases and J by 9 bases, leaving 15 bases between them. Germline V gene sequence: CDR1 LNHDA, CDR2 SQIVND (reference sequence). The CDR3 sequence: CASSRVGGRSYTF. The CDR3 region has the DNA TGTGCCAGTAGTAGGGTTGGGGGAAGAAGCTACACCTTC.

Of note for this clone: One end of the junction is discordant with germline, which a read error may explain. The rearrangement joins TRBV4-1 to TRBJ2-7; TRBD1 agrees at 7 bases. The length of the CDR3 is 13 residues. Germline CDR1 MGHRA, CDR2 YSYEKL. The CDR3 DNA reads as TGCGTCAGCAGCCCGGACAGGATCTACGAGCAGTACTTC. Residues: CVSSPDRIYEQYF.

The chain carries TRBV7-9 and TRBJ2-7, with a possible D match to TRBD2 (5 bases). Looked up from germline, CDR1 is SEHNR and CDR2 is FQNEAQ (reference sequence). CDR3 length: 14 amino acids. V lost 5 bases, J lost 7 bases, and 18 bases lay in between. CDR3 nucleotides: TGTGCCAGCAGCCCGGCGGGCACCTTACGGGAGCAGTACTTC. This gives the protein CASSPAGTLREQYF.

The rearrangement uses TRBV9 and TRBJ2-5; 7 bases align to TRBD1. The CDR3 is 16 residues long. Germline V gene data show CDR1 as SGDLS and CDR2 as YYNGEE. After removal of 0 bases from V and 5 bases from J, the junction contained 10 bases not matched to a gene. This chain's CDR3 is CASSVELGQPGETQYF. The CDR3 DNA reads TGTGCCAGCAGCGTAGAGCTGGGACAGCCAGGGGAGACCCAGTACTTC.

The chain uses TRBV3-1 (or the pseudogene TRBV3-2) and TRBJ1-2; 7 bases agree with TRBD1. Germline loops: CDR1 LGHDT, CDR2 YNNKEL (reference sequence). Trimming at V came to 3 bases and at J to 3 bases, leaving 4 bases not matched to a gene. This CDR3 has 14 residues. CDR3 DNA: TGTGCCAGCAGCCAGAACGACAGGGACTATGGCTACACCTTC. Amino acids: CASSQNDRDYGYTF.

The V and J genes are TRBV27 and TRBJ1-1; tentative D call: TRBD1 (5 bases). Trimming took 0 bases from V and 4 from J, leaving 12 bases between them. The CDR3 is 15 amino acids. The germline gives CDR1 MNHEY, CDR2 SMNVEV (reference sequence). Written as DNA, the CDR3 is TGTGCCAGCAGTTTATCGCTCCAGCAGGGCACTGAAGCTTTCTTT. Protein: CASSLSLQQGTEAFF.

The chain links TRBV3-1 (or the pseudogene TRBV3-2) to TRBJ1-5; D possibly corresponds to TRBD1 (6 bases). In germline, CDR1 is LGHDT, CDR2 YNNKEL (reference sequence). This CDR3 is 15 amino acids long. Trimming shortened V by 2 bases and J by 3 bases, and 11 bases separated the two germline ends. Here the CDR3 reads CASSQRGMVNQPQHF. DNA for the CDR3: TGTGCCAGCAGCCAAAGGGGGATGGTCAATCAGCCCCAGCATTTT.

The chain has TRBV5-4 and TRBJ1-1, with D possibly matching TRBD1 (6 bases). V lost 0 bases to trimming and J lost 2 bases, with 11 bases between them. Germline loops: CDR1 SGHNT, CDR2 YYREEE (reference sequence). This CDR3 contains 15 residues. The DNA for the CDR3 is TGTGCCAGCAGCTTGGGAGGGACATATAACACTGAAGCTTTCTTT. This codes for CASSLGGTYNTEAFF.

A single count supports this clone. The rearrangement links TRBV30 to TRBJ1-1, with D hard to call. CDR1 and CDR2 from the germline V gene are GTSNPN and SVGIG (reference sequence). The CDR3 is made up of 11 amino acids. Trimming took 5 bases from V and 5 from J, leaving 9 bases between them. The CDR3, as DNA: TGTGCCTGGGGAGTTTTAACTGAAGCTTTCTTT. Residues: CAWGVLTEAFF.

V gene TRBV6-5 combines with J gene TRBJ2-7; 8 bases fit TRBD2. V gave up 7 bases and J gave up 2 bases; unmatched junction bases: 10. This CDR3 is built from 15 residues. The germline V gene encodes CDR1 MNHEY and CDR2 SVGAGI. CDR3 sequence: CASKTAGVDTYEQYF. The CDR3 DNA is TGTGCCAGCAAAACAGCGGGAGTGGATACCTACGAGCAGTACTTC.

This rearrangement joins TRBV12-5 to TRBJ1-1; 9 bases map to TRBD1. V gave up 7 bases and J gave up 14 bases; unmatched junction bases: 14. CDR3 size: 13 residues. CDR1 and CDR2 from the germline V gene are LGHNT and FRNRAP. Here the CDR3 DNA reads TGTGCTAGTGTGCGACCAGGGGACAGGGAGCAATTCTTT. It specifies CASVRPGDREQFF.

This chain connects TRBV3-1 (or the pseudogene TRBV3-2) to TRBJ1-2; D remains ambiguous. Germline V gene sequence: CDR1 LGHDT, CDR2 YNNKEL (reference sequence). V was clipped by 2 bases and J by 3 bases, with 1 base between them. The CDR3 extends over 11 amino acids. The CDR3 sequence is CASSQHYGYTF. The DNA for the CDR3 is TGTGCCAGCAGCCAACACTATGGCTACACCTTC.

The chain joins TRBV12-2 to TRBJ1-4; no DNA check was done on the table's D call, TRBD1. TRBV12-2 is tagged as a pseudogene. CDR3 size: 18 residues. The CDR3 protein is CASRLAGTGGIPNEKLFF. CDR3 bases: TGTGCAAGTCGCTTAGCCGGGACAGGGGGGATTCCTAATGAAAAACTGTTTTTT.

V gene TRBV28 combines with J gene TRBJ2-1; 11 bases fit TRBD2. The CDR3 is 14 amino acids. With 6 bases clipped from V and 9 bases from J, the junction kept 7 bases outside the gene matches. Per germline, CDR1 MDHEN and CDR2 SYDVKM. CDR3 sequence: CASRIAGGPSEQFF. The DNA for the CDR3 is TGTGCCAGCAGAATAGCGGGGGGGCCAAGTGAGCAGTTCTTC.

In this sample, this clone turned up once. This chain joins TRBV19 and TRBJ2-1, with D unclear. This CDR3 spans 13 amino acids. CDR1 is LNHDA, CDR2 SQIVND, per germline (reference sequence). V lost 3 bases, J lost 0 bases, and 3 bases lay in between. CDR3 protein: CASSMGSYNEQFF. As DNA, the CDR3 is TGTGCCAGTAGTATGGGCTCCTACAATGAGCAGTTCTTC.

The rearrangement uses TRBV24-1 and TRBJ2-7, with D possibly TRBD1 on 6 matching bases. From germline, CDR1 is KGHDR and CDR2 SFDVKD. V was trimmed by 4 bases and J by 1 base, leaving 16 bases between them. The CDR3 has 16 amino acids. CDR3 region: CATSDTDGQGSYEQYF. DNA for the CDR3: TGTGCCACCAGTGACACTGACGGGCAGGGGTCCTACGAGCAGTACTTC.

The CDR3 sequence is CATSRDRGQFEAFF. The CDR3 coding sequence is TGTGCCACCAGCAGAGATAGGGGACAGTTTGAAGCTTTCTTT. The chain links TRBV15 to TRBJ1-1; 7 bases line up with TRBD1. Per the germline V gene, CDR1 is LNHNV and CDR2 is YYDKDF (reference sequence). V gave up 0 bases and J gave up 7 bases; unmatched junction bases: 5. This CDR3 is 14 amino acids long. Supplemented by reference TRBV15 and TRBJ1-1, the full variable domain reads DAMVIQNPRYQVTQFGKPVTLSCSQTLNHNVMYWYQQKSSQAPKLLFHYYDKDFNNEADTPDNFQSRRPNTSFCFLDIRSPGLGDTAMYLCATSRDRGQFEAFFGQGTRLTVV.

The chain joins TRBV2 to TRBJ1-2; the match to TRBD1 covers 9 bases. V lost 5 bases, J lost 4 bases, and 11 bases stayed unmatched. The CDR3 has 16 amino acids. Germline values: CDR1 SNHLY, CDR2 FYNNEI. This chain's CDR3 is CASSQEGQGFGYGYTF. CDR3 DNA sequence: TGTGCCAGCAGTCAAGAGGGACAGGGCTTCGGCTATGGCTACACCTTC.

This chain joins TRBV27 and TRBJ1-1; D is ambiguous. From germline, CDR1 is MNHEY and CDR2 SMNVEV (reference sequence). This CDR3 comprises 15 residues. V gave up 3 bases and J gave up 1 base, with 12 bases separating them. In nucleotides, the CDR3 is TGTGCCAGCAGTTTTGGGCCCTTCGGGAACACTGAAGCTTTCTTT. Amino acid sequence: CASSFGPFGNTEAFF.

This chain connects TRBV6-5 to TRBJ1-1; D remains unclear. The ends were cut back, 3 bases at V and 1 base at J, with 9 bases in the middle. CDR1 MNHEY and CDR2 SVGAGI come from the germline V gene. CDR3 length equals 14 residues. The DNA of the CDR3 is TGTGCCAGCAGTTATCCTGAGGGGAACACTGAAGCTTTCTTT. The encoded protein is CASSYPEGNTEAFF.